This T cell receptor beta chain was sequenced for a study of T-cell reconstitution after alpha-beta-depleted transplantation in children. The germline V and J ends were trimmed by 4 bases and 0 bases, with 13 bases remaining between them. Germline-derived CDR1 and CDR2 are SGHRS and YFSETQ. The length of the CDR3 is 16 residues. Only a few counts were recorded for this clonotype. A library of TCRbeta sequences, prepared with unique molecular identifiers, was generated. TCRdb fed the PCR reads into MiXCR, producing one record per CDR3 protein. This sample carries about 270,000 distinct CDR3 sequences, 9.9% of them seen once, and the ten largest clones take about 9.4%.

The sequence came from a human donor who donated a stem cell graft to a child with SCID. This specimen was PBMCs from the stem cell graft donor, taken from the stem cell graft. The chain uses TRBV5-1 and TRBJ2-2; no clear D. As DNA, the CDR3 is TGCGCCAGCAGCGCAAGTGTGACGACGAACACCGGGGAGCTGTTTTTT. The encoded protein is CASSASVTTNTGELFF.